This T cell receptor (beta chain) is drawn from a study of graft-versus-host responses after intestinal transplantation. About the study: Grafts were multivisceral, liver-intestinal, or isolated intestinal. All recipients were given anti-thymocyte globulin induction, and tacrolimus and steroids were then administered for three to four years. Study results and limitations: GvH clones were identified in recipient marrow, with some first appearing in ileum or blood.

As concerns this clone: Its antigen is not identified.

Assay: immunoSEQ multiplex PCR; the TCRdb copy retains only in-frame clones and omits some. This table holds approximately 130,000 clones, roughly nine tenths found once. Germline assignment: CDR1 MNHEY and CDR2 SVGAGI. The CDR3 extends over 14 amino acids. V was clipped by 5 bases and J by 1 base; unmatched bases: 5. The source material was unstimulated CD4+ T cells sorted from spleen or lymph node cells, sampled before intestinal transplant. The chain joins TRBV6-5 to TRBJ2-7, with 7 bases fitting TRBD1. The origin of this receptor is a human donor who received an intestinal transplant. In DNA form, the CDR3 reads TGTGCCAGCAGTACGACGACAGGGTCCTACGAGCAGTACTTC. This sequence encodes CASSTTTGSYEQYF.